This T cell receptor (beta chain) is from a study of control samples from healthy donors and cancer patients. Produced via immunoSEQ multiplex PCR; TCRdb's table is partial and in-frame only. In the table there are approximately 180,000 clones, approximately 94% of which are singletons. This CDR3 comprises 16 residues. The ends lost 4 bases at V and 5 bases at J; junction bases unmatched: 7. CDR1 and CDR2 from the germline V gene are MGHRA and YSYEKL. The material sequenced was blood. The sequence was obtained from a woman under 30 in good health. The V and J genes are TRBV4-1 and TRBJ2-2; the match to TRBD2 covers 10 bases. The CDR3 nucleotides read TGCGCCAGCAGCCCCTTGACTAGCGGGCGAACCGGGGAGCTGTTTTTT. Its protein is CASSPLTSGRTGELFF.